This note documents a single T cell receptor beta chain sequence. In germline, CDR1 is WNHNN, CDR2 SYGVQD (reference sequence). The CDR3 is 17 amino acids. Trimming left V 3 bases short and J 7 bases short, with 22 bases between. This record belongs to a study of blood T cell repertoires in COVID-19. Generated by immunoSEQ multiplex PCR, the TCRdb table keeps only in-frame clones and is missing some. The sample yields about 220,000 clones, around 91% seen once. Participants came from some 26 US areas, aged about 18 to 89 years. The sequence derives from a woman aged 18-30 years in a cohort exposed to, infected with or recovered from COVID-19 (not recorded which). The gene calls are TRBV10-1 and TRBJ2-1; D is possibly TRBD1 (6 bases). The sample taken for sequencing was PBMCs or T cells enriched from blood (not recorded which). The CDR3 loop reads CASSERDRLGRLNEQFF. CDR3 DNA sequence: TGCGCCAGCAGTGAAAGAGACAGGTTAGGACGCCTGAATGAGCAGTTCTTC.